This TCR beta chain was recovered during a study of blood T cell repertoires in COVID-19. Study information: Samples came from the United States, Italy and Spain, spanning acute and convalescent COVID-19. The analysed material was cDNA or gDNA that came from T cells, B-cell-depleted T cells, or PBMCs.

How the authors handled the data: Reference gene primer amplification gave estimated nucleated cell counts. The table came from immunoSEQ multiplex PCR; TCRdb's copy has only in-frame clones and leaves some out. V, J and clone size derive from that table, while D and trimming were established from the DNA sequence. The profile shows about 14,000 clones, around 73% of them singletons. There are 14 residues in the CDR3. Per the germline V gene, CDR1 is MGHRA and CDR2 is YSYEKL. V shed 1 base and J shed 2 bases, with 9 bases lying between them. Material for sequencing was peripheral blood. The chain uses TRBV4-1 and TRBJ2-7; D possibly corresponds to TRBD2 (5 bases). The sequence was obtained from a boy between 2 and 10 years old with active or convalescent COVID-19. This CDR3 is CASSQVGGTYEQYF. The CDR3 region has the DNA TGCGCCAGCAGCCAAGTCGGAGGAACCTACGAGCAGTACTTC.